This T cell receptor (beta chain) appears in the sequencing data of a study of blood T cell repertoires in COVID-19. Study overall: COVID-19 samples from acute and convalescent phases originated in the United States, Italy and Spain. PBMCs, B-cell-depleted T cells, or T cells were the source of the cDNA or gDNA that made up the material.

Germline V gene sequence: CDR1 SGHRS, CDR2 YFSETQ. The CDR3 has 15 residues. The junction had 6 bases not matched to a gene; V was cut back by 4 bases and J by 4 bases. In the authors' workflow: Amplified reference gene primers provided the basis for estimating nucleated cell counts. Data came from immunoSEQ multiplex PCR; TCRdb stores just in-frame clones and leaves some out. D and trimming were read from the DNA, whereas the V and J calls and clone size are those reported in that table. The sample includes 200,000 to 300,000 clones, over 75% of them seen just once. The material sequenced was peripheral blood. The clonotype was recovered from a woman under 40 with acute or convalescent COVID-19. J is TRBJ2-1 and V is TRBV5-1, with 9 bases fitting TRBD2. In DNA, the CDR3 is TGCGCCAGCAGCCCGACTAGCGGAGGTTACAATGAGCAGTTCTTC. It codes for CASSPTSGGYNEQFF.